Each of the 20 T cell receptor beta chains below was sequenced from the same sample in a study of shared clonotypes between healthy human individuals. This table comes from immunoSEQ multiplex PCR, and its TCRdb copy is limited to in-frame clones, with some not included. Among 600,000 to 750,000 clones listed, more than 70% were seen once. The sequencing sample was made of memory CD4+ T cells sorted from blood. Subset indicated: CD45RA-negative fraction. The receptors were gathered from a woman in her thirties in good health.

V and J are TRBV5-1 and TRBJ1-1, with D possibly TRBD1 on 5 matching bases. This CDR3 is built from 16 residues. CDR1 and CDR2 (germline): SGHRS, YFSETQ. Deletions cut 4 bases from V and 2 bases from J, with 18 bases between. CDR3 DNA: TGCGCCAGCAGCCCCCGGCAAAGGGGAAACAACACTGAAGCTTTCTTT. Translated, it gives CASSPRQRGNNTEAFF. Combining the CDR3 with reference TRBV5-1 and TRBJ1-1 gives the whole variable domain KAGVTQTPRYLIKTRGQQVTLSCSPISGHRSVSWYQQTPGQGLQFLFEYFSETQRNKGNFPGRFSGRQFSNSRSEMNVSTLELGDSALYLCASSPRQRGNNTEAFFGQGTRLTVV.

The chain uses TRBV4-1 and TRBJ2-5; 9 nucleotides match TRBD2. This CDR3 has 18 residues. Germline values: CDR1 MGHRA, CDR2 YSYEKL. V was pared by 1 base and J by 3 bases, with 12 bases of the junction left unmatched. The chain's CDR3 is CASSQGMRVAGAKETQYF. The CDR3 nucleotides are TGCGCCAGCAGCCAAGGAATGAGAGTAGCGGGAGCCAAAGAGACCCAGTACTTC.

V usage is TRBV10-1 and J usage is TRBJ1-5, with D hard to call. This CDR3 has 13 residues. Per the germline V gene, CDR1 is WNHNN and CDR2 is SYGVQD (reference sequence). The ends were cut back, 0 bases at V and 5 bases at J, with 5 bases in the middle. The DNA for the CDR3 is TGCGCCAGCAGTGAGTCGTGGGATCAGCCCCAGCATTTT. Its translation: CASSESWDQPQHF.

The rearrangement links TRBV5-8 to TRBJ2-5; D remains unclear. From germline, CDR1 is SGHTS and CDR2 YDEGEE. V shed 3 bases and J shed 5 bases, with 23 bases lying between them. This CDR3 is built from 17 residues. The CDR3 sequence: CASSSSGPRLIGETQYF. Written as DNA, the CDR3 is TGTGCCAGCAGCTCCTCCGGGCCTCGACTCATTGGGGAGACCCAGTACTTC. Complete variable domain (other parts from reference TRBV5-8 and TRBJ2-5): EAGVTQSPTHLIKTRGQQATLRCSPISGHTSVYWYQQALGLGLQFLLWYDEGEERNRGNFPPRFSGRQFPNYSSELNVNALELEDSALYLCASSSSGPRLIGETQYFGPGTRLLVL.

This chain connects TRBV5-4 to TRBJ2-5; D is perhaps TRBD1 or TRBD2 (5 bases each). V gave up 2 bases and J gave up 4 bases, with 15 bases separating them. Germline-derived CDR1 and CDR2 are SGHNT and YYREEE (reference sequence). The CDR3 loop spans 15 amino acids. CDR3 residues: CASSFAGGSRETQYF. The CDR3 coding sequence is TGTGCCAGCAGCTTCGCTGGGGGATCAAGAGAGACCCAGTACTTC.

This rearrangement joins TRBV29-1 to TRBJ2-1; unclear D gene. CDR3 length equals 12 residues. From germline, CDR1 is SQVTM and CDR2 ANQGSEA. Trimming stripped 1 base from V and 4 bases from J, with 5 bases between. CDR3 nucleotides: TGCAGCGTTGAAGGAGGTTACAATGAGCAGTTCTTC. Translating it yields CSVEGGYNEQFF.

The chain uses TRBV29-1 and TRBJ2-7; the D gene is possibly TRBD1 (5 bases). CDR1 and CDR2 (germline): SQVTM, ANQGSEA. Trimming cost V 5 bases and J 7 bases, with 18 bases left between them. There are 13 residues in the CDR3. Here the CDR3 reads CSVHQGLDREQYF. In nucleotides, the CDR3 is TGCAGCGTTCATCAGGGTTTAGATCGGGAGCAGTACTTC.

The rearrangement links TRBV7-9 to TRBJ2-3, with TRBD2 as a possible D gene (6 bases). CDR1 is SEHNR and CDR2 is FQNEAQ in the germline V gene (reference sequence). The CDR3 has 14 amino acids. The V and J ends lost 5 bases and 2 bases respectively, with 11 bases between them. As DNA, the CDR3 is TGTGCCAGCAGCCGGACTACCCCCACAGATACGCAGTATTTT. It encodes CASSRTTPTDTQYF.

V is TRBV28 and J is TRBJ2-5; the match to TRBD2 covers 7 bases. Germline V gene sequence: CDR1 MDHEN, CDR2 SYDVKM. V shed 4 bases, J shed 4 bases, and the junction held 9 bases outside the gene matches. The CDR3 runs to 15 residues. CDR3 amino acids: CASSSRLRGRETQYF. The CDR3, as DNA: TGTGCCAGCAGTTCTAGACTACGCGGGAGAGAGACCCAGTACTTC.

The chain links TRBV18 to TRBJ2-2; D is ambiguous. The CDR3 covers 16 residues. Germline assignment: CDR1 KGHSH and CDR2 LQKENI. V lost 6 bases and J lost 10, with 24 bases in between. The CDR3 region has the DNA TGTGCCAGCTCCCTCGTCGGGCAGGCCTTTGGAGAGGAGCTGTTTTTT. This translates into CASSLVGQAFGEELFF. The complete variable domain, with remaining parts taken from reference TRBV18 and TRBJ2-2, reads NAGVMQNPRHLVRRRGQEARLRCSPMKGHSHVYWYRQLPEEGLKFMVYLQKENIIDESGMPKERFSAEFPKEGPSILRIQQVVRGDSAAYFCASSLVGQAFGEELFFGEGSRLTVL.

The genes are TRBV11-2 and TRBJ2-7, with D possibly TRBD2 on 6 matching bases. Trimming shortened V by 1 base and J by 6 bases, and 19 bases separated the two germline ends. The CDR3 covers 16 residues. Germline V lookup: CDR1 SGHAT, CDR2 FQNNGV. The CDR3 is CASSLGGVAASAEQYF. The CDR3 DNA reads as TGTGCCAGCAGCTTAGGGGGGGTAGCGGCGTCCGCCGAGCAGTACTTC.

The chain couples TRBV28 to TRBJ1-5, with 8 bases that match TRBD1. V was clipped by 5 bases and J by 2 bases; unmatched bases: 14. The CDR3 covers 18 residues. Germline CDR1 MDHEN, CDR2 SYDVKM. This CDR3 is CASSPDSPTGVGNQPQHF. The CDR3 DNA reads as TGTGCCAGCAGTCCGGACTCCCCGACAGGGGTGGGCAATCAGCCCCAGCATTTT.

A few counts support this clone. The junction and the germline gene differ at one end; a read error may be behind it. The V call is TRBV2, the J call TRBJ2-7; TRBD2 matches at 9 bases. Germline CDR1 is SNHLY and CDR2 is FYNNEI. The CDR3 is 14 amino acids. CDR3 amino acids: CASREQVSGRWHNF. CDR3 DNA sequence: TGTGCCAGCAGGGAACAGGTTAGCGGGAGATGGCACAACTTC. The full variable domain, with the rest looked up from reference TRBV2 and TRBJ2-7, is EPEVTQTPSHQVTQMGQEVILRCVPISNHLYFYWYRQILGQKVEFLVSFYNNEISEKSEIFDDQFSVERPDGSNFTLKIRSTKLEDSAMYFCASREQVSGRWHNFGPGTRLTVT.

This clone was observed a few times. The chain carries TRBV6-5 and TRBJ1-1; D may be TRBD1 (6 bases). V lost 0 bases and J lost 2, with 13 bases in between. The germline V gene encodes CDR1 MNHEY and CDR2 SVGAGI. This CDR3 spans 16 amino acids. CDR3 sequence: CASSYSGGFFNTEAFF. CDR3 coding DNA: TGTGCCAGCAGTTACTCGGGGGGCTTTTTTAACACTGAAGCTTTCTTT.

This clone has more than one count but fewer than ten. The chain carries TRBV7-8 and TRBJ1-4; a possible D gene is TRBD1 (5 bases). With 5 bases removed from V and 3 bases from J, the gap between germline ends came to 10 bases. In germline, CDR1 is SGHVS, CDR2 FQNEAQ. CDR3 length: 14 amino acids. CDR3 residues: CASSPPGANEKLFF. The CDR3 region has the DNA TGTGCCAGCAGCCCGCCGGGGGCTAATGAAAAACTGTTTTTT.

The chain has TRBV5-1 and TRBJ2-4; 8 bases line up with TRBD1. This CDR3 comprises 15 residues. V lost 5 bases and J lost 2; bases outside the gene matches: 6. CDR1 and CDR2 from the germline V gene are SGHRS and YFSETQ. CDR3 DNA: TGCGCCAGCAGTGGGCAGGGGGCAACCAAAAACATTCAGTACTTC. It yields the protein CASSGQGATKNIQYF.

The V and J genes are TRBV19 and TRBJ2-7, with D perhaps TRBD1 (7 bases). Germline values: CDR1 LNHDA, CDR2 SQIVND (reference sequence). The CDR3 loop spans 13 amino acids. V shed 3 bases and J shed 4 bases, with 10 bases lying between them. The CDR3 DNA sequence: TGTGCCAGTAGTATGCAGGGGGGATACGAGCAGTACTTC. Translation: CASSMQGGYEQYF.

Regarding this clone: Germline is not matched at one junction end, which may reflect a read error. The chain combines TRBV18 with TRBJ1-1; D is possibly TRBD1 (6 bases). The CDR3 extends over 15 amino acids. Per germline, CDR1 KGHSH and CDR2 LQKENI. DNA of the CDR3: TGTGCCAGCTCACTCCTCGGGACACCCGAAACTGAGGCTTTCTTT. Amino acid sequence: CASSLLGTPETEAFF.

The rearrangement links TRBV5-1 to TRBJ2-2; TRBD2 agrees at 7 bases. CDR1 is SGHRS and CDR2 is YFSETQ in the germline V gene. The length of the CDR3 is 15 residues. V trimming: 2 bases; J trimming: 6 bases; junction bases outside the gene matches: 7. The CDR3 loop reads CASSFYRGDAGELFF. The CDR3, as DNA: TGCGCCAGCAGCTTCTACCGGGGGGACGCCGGGGAGCTGTTTTTT.

V is TRBV2 and J is TRBJ1-5; the D is unclear. This CDR3 is built from 12 residues. Germline-derived CDR1 and CDR2 are SNHLY and FYNNEI. Trimming stripped 5 bases from V and 7 bases from J, with 9 bases between. CDR3 nucleotide sequence: TGTGCCAGCAGTCCGATGGGGCAGCCCCAGCATTTT. Translated, it gives CASSPMGQPQHF.